These 29 T cell receptor beta chains were sequenced from one sample in a study of blood T cell repertoires in COVID-19. TCRdb's table, derived via immunoSEQ multiplex PCR, lists solely in-frame clones and lacks some. The sample holds 200,000 to 300,000 clones; approximately 83% are singletons and the top ten take 3% to 4%. Material for sequencing was PBMCs or T cells enriched from blood (not recorded which). The receptors originated from a middle-aged woman with acute COVID-19.

This chain uses TRBV11-3 with TRBJ2-1; D remains ambiguous. V was pared by 5 bases and J by 7 bases, with 12 bases between. This CDR3 contains 13 residues. Germline loops: CDR1 SGHNT, CDR2 YENEEA. The CDR3 reads CASSASPGNEQFF. The CDR3 nucleotides are TGTGCCAGCAGCGCCTCTCCCGGGAATGAGCAGTTCTTC.

The V gene is TRBV30, the J gene TRBJ2-1; TRBD2 matches 12 bases. The ends lost 7 bases at V and 7 bases at J; junction bases unmatched: 11. The germline V gene encodes CDR1 GTSNPN and CDR2 SVGIG (reference sequence). The CDR3 consists of 15 residues. CDR3 residues: CASKARLAGDNEQFF. The CDR3 coding sequence is TGTGCCTCTAAAGCCCGACTAGCGGGAGATAATGAGCAGTTCTTC.

This clone was seen a few times. The rearrangement links TRBV5-1 to TRBJ2-7, with 14 positions matching TRBD2. V lost 4 bases, J lost 5 bases, and 8 bases stayed unmatched. The CDR3 sequence is 16 residues long. Germline CDR1 and CDR2: SGHRS and YFSETQ. CDR3 bases: TGCGCCAGCAGCCTAGGGACTAGCGGGAGTAACGACGAGCAGTACTTC. Translating gives CASSLGTSGSNDEQYF.

The chain has TRBV7-9 and TRBJ2-1, with 8 bases aligning to TRBD2. The germline CDR1 and CDR2 sequences are SEHNR and FQNEAQ (reference sequence). The CDR3 extends over 17 amino acids. Trimming took 5 bases from V and 9 from J; bases not matched to a gene: 18. The CDR3 loop is CASSAPTPGLVGREQFF. In DNA, the CDR3 is TGTGCCAGCAGCGCACCGACTCCGGGACTAGTGGGGCGTGAGCAGTTCTTC.

This chain links TRBV19 with TRBJ2-2, with D possibly TRBD1 on 5 matching bases. Trimming cost V 6 bases and J 1 base, with 9 bases left between them. The germline CDR1 and CDR2 sequences are LNHDA and SQIVND (reference sequence). The CDR3 totals 14 residues. The CDR3 loop reads CASSAGMNTGELFF. CDR3 DNA sequence: TGTGCCAGTAGCGCAGGGATGAACACCGGGGAGCTGTTTTTT.

This chain connects TRBV30 to TRBJ1-2; D is perhaps TRBD1 (6 bases). The germline V gene has CDR1 GTSNPN and CDR2 SVGIG (reference sequence). The CDR3 totals 16 residues. V lost 0 bases, J lost 4 bases, and 18 bases lay in between. The CDR3 nucleotides are TGTGCCTGGAGTGTTTCTCCGGGGGGCCTGGTCTATGGCTACACCTTC. Translating it yields CAWSVSPGGLVYGYTF.

This sequence joins TRBV27 and TRBJ1-6; no reliable D call. V gave up 6 bases and J gave up 1 base, with 4 bases separating them. CDR3 size: 13 residues. Per germline, CDR1 MNHEY and CDR2 SMNVEV (reference sequence). Here the CDR3 DNA reads TGTGCCAGCAGCACTTCCTATAATTCACCCCTCCACTTT. It yields the protein CASSTSYNSPLHF.

The chain employs TRBV29-1 and TRBJ2-7; D gene uncertain. CDR3 length equals 14 residues. V gave up 4 bases and J gave up 4 bases, with 17 bases separating them. Per germline, CDR1 SQVTM and CDR2 ANQGSEA. The CDR3 is CSVANDFSGYEQYF. The CDR3 DNA follows: TGCAGCGTTGCCAATGACTTCTCGGGTTACGAGCAGTACTTC.

This rearrangement joins TRBV5-1 to TRBJ1-1; weak D call: TRBD1 (5 bases). The CDR3 contains 15 residues. Germline CDR1 reads SGHRS; CDR2 reads YFSETQ. Trimming took 0 bases from V and 1 from J, leaving 10 bases between them. CDR3 in amino acids: CASSLGVTENTEAFF. The CDR3 nucleotides are TGCGCCAGCAGCTTGGGGGTGACAGAGAACACTGAAGCTTTCTTT.

The chain uses TRBV24-1 and TRBJ2-1; D is ambiguous. Germline CDR1 reads KGHDR; CDR2 reads SFDVKD. The CDR3 is 13 residues long. V lost 0 bases and J lost 6, with 5 bases in between. The CDR3 spells CATSDLDSNEQFF. The CDR3 coding sequence is TGTGCCACCAGTGATTTGGACTCCAATGAGCAGTTCTTC.

As DNA, the CDR3 is TGTGCCATCAGGGAGGAACCTACTAACTATGGCTACACCTTC. Translated: CAIREEPTNYGYTF. The V gene is TRBV10-3, the J gene TRBJ1-2; D is undetermined. CDR1 and CDR2 from the germline V gene are ENHRY and SYGVKD. Deletions cut 6 bases from V and 0 bases from J, with 11 bases between. The CDR3 has 14 residues.

The chain employs TRBV6-2 or TRBV6-3 and TRBJ1-1; 10 bases map to TRBD1. V gave up 0 bases and J gave up 6 bases; unmatched junction bases: 4. CDR1 is MNHEY and CDR2 is SVGEGT in the germline V gene. The CDR3 covers 15 residues. DNA of the CDR3: TGTGCCAGCAGTTACTCTTGGACAGGGGGGGCTGAAGCTTTCTTT. This sequence encodes CASSYSWTGGAEAFF.

The J gene is TRBJ2-3, the V gene TRBV4-1; 11 bases map to TRBD1. Germline V lookup: CDR1 MGHRA, CDR2 YSYEKL. Unmatched junction bases numbered 4, after V lost 3 bases and J lost 5 bases. The CDR3 extends over 15 amino acids. Here the CDR3 reads CASSQRTGGEDTQYF. In DNA, the CDR3 is TGCGCCAGCAGCCAGAGGACAGGGGGCGAAGATACGCAGTATTTT.

The chain joins TRBV27 to TRBJ2-3; D ambiguous. Deletions cut 7 bases from V and 4 bases from J, with 9 bases between. Looked up from germline, CDR1 is MNHEY and CDR2 is SMNVEV (reference sequence). CDR3 length: 12 residues. Here the CDR3 reads CASIGRADTQYF. The CDR3, as DNA: TGTGCCAGCATTGGTAGAGCAGATACGCAGTATTTT.

This rearrangement joins TRBV19 to TRBJ2-7, with D tentatively TRBD1 (6 bases). The V end lost 5 bases, the J end lost 1 base, and 27 bases lay between the germline ends. The CDR3 length is 19 residues. Germline V gives CDR1 LNHDA, CDR2 SQIVND (reference sequence). CDR3 in amino acids: CASSANLVGQRRSSYEQYF. DNA for the CDR3: TGTGCCAGTAGTGCAAACCTAGTAGGACAGAGGCGGAGTTCCTACGAGCAGTACTTC.

The chain is built from TRBV9 and TRBJ2-3, with TRBD1 matching over 9 bases. Germline CDR1 is SGDLS and CDR2 is YYNGEE. The ends lost 6 bases at V and 1 base at J; junction bases unmatched: 3. The CDR3 runs to 14 residues. DNA of the CDR3: TGTGCCAGCAACCGACAGGGGGGCACAGATACGCAGTATTTT. It is translated as CASNRQGGTDTQYF.

The J gene is TRBJ2-1, the V gene TRBV11-2, with 8 positions matching TRBD1. CDR3 length equals 16 residues. Germline-derived CDR1 and CDR2 are SGHAT and FQNNGV. V shed 5 bases, J shed 4 bases, and the junction held 10 bases outside the gene matches. CDR3 protein: CASSALRGRQYNEQFF. CDR3 nucleotide sequence: TGTGCCAGCAGCGCCCTCAGGGGGCGCCAATACAATGAGCAGTTCTTC.

The gene calls are TRBV6-5 and TRBJ1-6; TRBD1 might be the D (5 bases). From germline, CDR1 is MNHEY and CDR2 SVGAGI. The CDR3 consists of 15 residues. V dropped 7 bases and J dropped 8 bases, with 18 bases sitting between them. Written as DNA, the CDR3 is TGTGCCAGCAACTACGGGGGGTTAGAGGATTCACCCCTCCACTTT. Translation: CASNYGGLEDSPLHF.

Here the CDR3 reads CASTREGQGGEKLFF. The CDR3, as DNA: TGTGCCAGCACCCGGGAGGGACAGGGAGGTGAAAAACTGTTTTTT. The chain combines TRBV7-2 with TRBJ1-4, with 9 bases lining up with TRBD1. In germline, CDR1 is SGHTA, CDR2 FQGNSA. The CDR3 sequence is 15 residues long. V lost 7 bases and J lost 7; bases outside the gene matches: 10.

V and J are TRBV13 and TRBJ2-1, with TRBD2 matching over 7 bases. CDR1 PRHDT and CDR2 FYEKMQ come from the germline V gene (reference sequence). The CDR3 totals 16 residues. With V trimmed by 3 bases and J by 6 bases, 11 bases remained unmatched. CDR3: CASSFLLGGGPNEQFF. In DNA, the CDR3 is TGTGCCAGCAGCTTTCTGCTTGGGGGAGGGCCCAATGAGCAGTTCTTC. Full variable domain (remainder filled in from reference TRBV13 and TRBJ2-1): AAGVIQSPRHLIKEKRETATLKCYPIPRHDTVYWYQQGPGQDPQFLISFYEKMQSDKGSIPDRFSAQQFSDYHSELNMSSLELGDSALYFCASSFLLGGGPNEQFFGPGTRLTVL.

V usage is TRBV7-6 and J usage is TRBJ2-5; TRBD2 matches 10 bases. Germline V gene lookup returns CDR1 SGHVS and CDR2 FNYEAQ. Trimming took 3 bases from V and 4 from J; bases not matched to a gene: 5. There are 15 residues in the CDR3. The CDR3 coding sequence is TGTGCCAGCAGCTTTCCTAGCGGGAGTGTAGAGACCCAGTACTTC. Translating gives CASSFPSGSVETQYF.

The V gene is TRBV19, the J gene TRBJ2-4; 9 nucleotides agree with TRBD1. V lost 2 bases to trimming and J lost 6 bases; unmatched junction nucleotides: 5. Germline lookup yields CDR1 LNHDA and CDR2 SQIVND (reference sequence). The CDR3 sequence is 15 residues long. The CDR3 reads CASSIMTGGSNIQYF. DNA for the CDR3: TGTGCCAGTAGTATAATGACAGGGGGATCAAACATTCAGTACTTC.

The rearrangement links TRBV6-4 to TRBJ2-3; weak D call: TRBD2 (6 bases). CDR1 MRHNA and CDR2 SNTAGT come from the germline V gene. Deletions cut 2 bases from V and 3 bases from J, with 12 bases between. The length of the CDR3 is 15 residues. CDR3 coding DNA: TGTGCCAGCAGTGACGGAGGAGGGGAGACAGATACGCAGTATTTT. This encodes CASSDGGGETDTQYF.

The gene calls are TRBV27 and TRBJ1-6, with a weak D call TRBD1 (5 bases). CDR1 and CDR2 from the germline V gene are MNHEY and SMNVEV (reference sequence). The V end lost 4 bases, the J end lost 7 bases, and 11 bases lay between the germline ends. The CDR3 runs 14 residues. The CDR3 coding sequence is TGTGCCAGCAGTTGGGGGGGGTGGAATTCACCCCTCCACTTT. It encodes CASSWGGWNSPLHF.

The chain carries TRBV7-3 and TRBJ2-2; 14 bases fit TRBD2. Germline lookup yields CDR1 SGHTA and CDR2 FQGTGA. The CDR3 totals 18 residues. V dropped 5 bases and J dropped 3; count of bases not matched to a gene: 8. The CDR3 region is CASSPGLAGEGYTGELFF. The CDR3 region has the DNA TGTGCCAGCAGCCCGGGACTAGCGGGAGAAGGGTACACCGGGGAGCTGTTTTTT.

The chain combines TRBV27 with TRBJ2-7; 9 positions agree with TRBD2. CDR3 length: 15 amino acids. The V and J ends lost 6 bases and 4 bases, in that order; junction bases with no gene match: 10. Germline assignment: CDR1 MNHEY and CDR2 SMNVEV (reference sequence). CDR3 loop: CASRPVSGSLYEQYF. In DNA, the CDR3 is TGTGCCAGCAGGCCAGTTAGCGGGAGTCTATACGAGCAGTACTTC.

The chain joins TRBV21-1 to TRBJ2-2; the DNA was not compared with TRBD2, the D call given in the table. TRBV21-1 is recorded as a pseudogene. There are 15 residues in the CDR3. CDR3 residues: CASSKGKREPGELFF. The CDR3 DNA is TGTGCCAGCAGCAAAGGGAAGCGGGAGCCCGGGGAGCTGTTTTTT.

The chain recombines TRBV11-2 with TRBJ2-7; 8 positions match TRBD2. The CDR3 totals 14 residues. Trimming took 9 bases from V and 3 from J; bases not matched to a gene: 10. Germline V gene lookup returns CDR1 SGHAT and CDR2 FQNNGV. This CDR3 reads CASGANRGGYEQYF. In nucleotides, the CDR3 is TGTGCCAGTGGCGCGAATCGGGGGGGCTACGAGCAGTACTTC.

V and J are TRBV7-6 and TRBJ1-1; 8 bases line up with TRBD1. The J segment lost 4 bases and the V segment lost 4 bases, leaving 11 bases of the junction unmatched. The CDR3 length is 16 residues. Germline V gene lookup returns CDR1 SGHVS and CDR2 FNYEAQ. The CDR3 region has the DNA TGTGCCAGCAGCTATGACGACAGGGGTTCGGCCACTGAAGCTTTCTTT. Protein sequence: CASSYDDRGSATEAFF.